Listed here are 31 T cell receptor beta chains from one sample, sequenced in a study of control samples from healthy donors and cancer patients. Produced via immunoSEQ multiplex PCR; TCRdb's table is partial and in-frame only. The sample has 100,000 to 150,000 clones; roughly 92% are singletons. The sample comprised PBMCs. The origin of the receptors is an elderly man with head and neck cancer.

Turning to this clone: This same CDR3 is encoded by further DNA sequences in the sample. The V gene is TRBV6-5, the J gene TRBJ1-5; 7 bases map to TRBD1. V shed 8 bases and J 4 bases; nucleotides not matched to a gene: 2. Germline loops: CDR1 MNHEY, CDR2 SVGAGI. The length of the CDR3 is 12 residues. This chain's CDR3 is CASRQGNQPQHF. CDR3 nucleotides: TGTGCCAGCCGACAGGGAAATCAGCCCCAGCATTTT.

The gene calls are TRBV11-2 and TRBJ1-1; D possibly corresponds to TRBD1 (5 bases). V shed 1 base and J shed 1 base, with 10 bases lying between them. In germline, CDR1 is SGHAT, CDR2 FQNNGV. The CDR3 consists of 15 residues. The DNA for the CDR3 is TGTGCCAGCAGCTTAGGGGGCAGCCAGAACACTGAAGCTTTCTTT. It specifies CASSLGGSQNTEAFF.

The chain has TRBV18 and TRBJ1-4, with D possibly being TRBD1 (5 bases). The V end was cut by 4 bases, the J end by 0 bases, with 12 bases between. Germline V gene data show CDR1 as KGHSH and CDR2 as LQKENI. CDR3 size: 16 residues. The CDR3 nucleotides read TGTGCCAGCTCACGGGGCAGGGCTGCAACTAATGAAAAACTGTTTTTT. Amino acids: CASSRGRAATNEKLFF.

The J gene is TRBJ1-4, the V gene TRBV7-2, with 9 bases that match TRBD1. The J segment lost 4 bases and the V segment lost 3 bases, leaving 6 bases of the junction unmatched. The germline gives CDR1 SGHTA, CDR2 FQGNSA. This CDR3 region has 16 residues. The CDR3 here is CASSFSGTGHNEKLFF. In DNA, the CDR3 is TGTGCCAGCAGCTTCTCCGGGACAGGGCATAATGAAAAACTGTTTTTT.

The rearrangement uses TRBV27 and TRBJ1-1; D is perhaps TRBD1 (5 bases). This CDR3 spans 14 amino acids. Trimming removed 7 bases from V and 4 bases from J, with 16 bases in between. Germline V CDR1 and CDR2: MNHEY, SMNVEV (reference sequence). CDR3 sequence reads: CASTPGGLGTEAFF. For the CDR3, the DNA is TGTGCCAGCACCCCTGGGGGATTGGGCACTGAAGCTTTCTTT.

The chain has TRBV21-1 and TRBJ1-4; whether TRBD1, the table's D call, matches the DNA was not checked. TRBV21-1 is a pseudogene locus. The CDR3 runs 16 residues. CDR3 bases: TGTGCCAGCAGCAAAGACCTAAAGGGGGTTTCTGAAAAACTGTTTTTT. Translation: CASSKDLKGVSEKLFF.

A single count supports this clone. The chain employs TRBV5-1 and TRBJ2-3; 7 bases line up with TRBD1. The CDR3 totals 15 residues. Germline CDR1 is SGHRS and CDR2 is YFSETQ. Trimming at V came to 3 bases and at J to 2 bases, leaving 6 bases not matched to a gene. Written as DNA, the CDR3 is TGCGCCAGCAGCTCAACAGGGGCCGACACAGATACGCAGTATTTT. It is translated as CASSSTGADTDTQYF.

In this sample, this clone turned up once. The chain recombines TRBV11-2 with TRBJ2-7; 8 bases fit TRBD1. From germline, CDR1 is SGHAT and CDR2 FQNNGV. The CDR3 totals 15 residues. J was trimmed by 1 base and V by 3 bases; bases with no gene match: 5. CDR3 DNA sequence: TGTGCCAGCAGCTTCACAGGGGGGTCGTCCTACGAGCAGTACTTC. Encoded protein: CASSFTGGSSYEQYF.

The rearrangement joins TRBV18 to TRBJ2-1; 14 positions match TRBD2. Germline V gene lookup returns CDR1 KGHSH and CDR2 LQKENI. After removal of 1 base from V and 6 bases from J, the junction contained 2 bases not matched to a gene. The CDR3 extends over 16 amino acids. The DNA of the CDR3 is TGTGCCAGCTCACCACGGACTAGCGGGGGGCTCAATGAGCAGTTCTTC. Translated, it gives CASSPRTSGGLNEQFF.

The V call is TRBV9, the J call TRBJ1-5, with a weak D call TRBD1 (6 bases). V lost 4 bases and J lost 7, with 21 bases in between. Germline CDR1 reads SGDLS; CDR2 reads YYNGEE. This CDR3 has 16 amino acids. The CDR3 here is CASSLEGPGARQPQHF. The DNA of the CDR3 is TGTGCCAGCAGCTTAGAGGGGCCAGGGGCCAGGCAGCCCCAGCATTTT.

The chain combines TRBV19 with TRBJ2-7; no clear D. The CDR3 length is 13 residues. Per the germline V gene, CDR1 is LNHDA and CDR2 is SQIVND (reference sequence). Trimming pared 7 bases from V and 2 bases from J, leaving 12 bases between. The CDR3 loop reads CASNEAPAYEQYF. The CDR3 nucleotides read TGTGCCAGTAACGAGGCACCCGCCTACGAGCAGTACTTC.

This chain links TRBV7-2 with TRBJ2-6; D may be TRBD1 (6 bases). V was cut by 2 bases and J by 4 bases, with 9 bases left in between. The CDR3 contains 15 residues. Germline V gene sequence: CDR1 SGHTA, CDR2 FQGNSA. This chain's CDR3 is CASSLQGNGANVLTF. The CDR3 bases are TGTGCCAGCAGCTTACAGGGGAACGGGGCCAACGTCCTGACTTTC.

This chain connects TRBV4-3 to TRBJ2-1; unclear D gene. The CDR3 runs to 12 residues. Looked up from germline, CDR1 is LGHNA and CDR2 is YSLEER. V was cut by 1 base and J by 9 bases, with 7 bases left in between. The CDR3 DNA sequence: TGCGCCAGCAGCCAAGGCCGGGCTGAGCAGTTCTTC. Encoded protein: CASSQGRAEQFF.

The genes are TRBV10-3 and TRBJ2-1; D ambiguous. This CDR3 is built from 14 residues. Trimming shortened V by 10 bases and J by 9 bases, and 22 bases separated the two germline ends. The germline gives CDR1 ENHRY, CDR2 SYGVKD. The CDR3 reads CATKTRVGSGEQFF. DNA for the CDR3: TGTGCCACCAAGACAAGGGTTGGGTCTGGTGAGCAGTTCTTC.

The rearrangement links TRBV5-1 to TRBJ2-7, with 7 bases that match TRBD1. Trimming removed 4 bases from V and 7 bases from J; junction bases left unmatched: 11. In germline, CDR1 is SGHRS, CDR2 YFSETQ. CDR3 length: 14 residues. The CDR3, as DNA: TGCGCCAGCAGCGTGAGACAGGGTTTATTTGAGCAGTACTTC. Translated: CASSVRQGLFEQYF.

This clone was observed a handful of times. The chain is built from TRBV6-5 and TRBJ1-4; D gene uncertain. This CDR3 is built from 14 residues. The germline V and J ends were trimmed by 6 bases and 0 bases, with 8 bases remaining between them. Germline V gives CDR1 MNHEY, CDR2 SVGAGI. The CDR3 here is CASSRSSTNEKLFF. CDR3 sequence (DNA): TGTGCCAGCAGCAGGTCTTCAACTAATGAAAAACTGTTTTTT.

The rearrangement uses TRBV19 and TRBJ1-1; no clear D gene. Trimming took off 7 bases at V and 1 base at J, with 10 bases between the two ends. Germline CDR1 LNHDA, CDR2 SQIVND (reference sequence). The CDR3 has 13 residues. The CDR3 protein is CASIDGRNTEAFF. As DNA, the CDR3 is TGTGCCAGTATTGACGGGAGGAACACTGAAGCTTTCTTT.

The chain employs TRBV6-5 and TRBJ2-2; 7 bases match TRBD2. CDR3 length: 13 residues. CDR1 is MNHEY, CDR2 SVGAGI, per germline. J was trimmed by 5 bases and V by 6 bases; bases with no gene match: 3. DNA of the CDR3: TGTGCCAGCAGGGGGACTAATACCGGGGAGCTGTTTTTT. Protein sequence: CASRGTNTGELFF.

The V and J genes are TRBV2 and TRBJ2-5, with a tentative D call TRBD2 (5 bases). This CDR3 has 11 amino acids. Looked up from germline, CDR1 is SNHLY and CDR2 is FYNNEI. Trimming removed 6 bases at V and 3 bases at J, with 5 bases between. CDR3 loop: CASRGEETQYF. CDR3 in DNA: TGTGCCAGCAGGGGAGAAGAGACCCAGTACTTC.

The CDR3 loop reads CAMGGYTGELFF. CDR3 sequence (DNA): TGTGCCATGGGAGGTTACACCGGGGAGCTGTTTTTT. V usage is TRBV30 and J usage is TRBJ2-2; TRBD2 might be the D (6 bases). The CDR3 sequence is 12 residues long. Germline V gene sequence: CDR1 GTSNPN, CDR2 SVGIG (reference sequence). V was clipped by 8 bases and J by 3 bases, with 10 bases between them.

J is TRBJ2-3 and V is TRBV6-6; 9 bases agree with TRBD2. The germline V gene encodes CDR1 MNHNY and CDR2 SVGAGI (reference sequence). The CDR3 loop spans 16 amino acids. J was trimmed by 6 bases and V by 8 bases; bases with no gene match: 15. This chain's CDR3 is CASQLEASGRRDTQYF. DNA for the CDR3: TGTGCCAGCCAACTTGAGGCCAGCGGGAGGAGGGATACGCAGTATTTT.

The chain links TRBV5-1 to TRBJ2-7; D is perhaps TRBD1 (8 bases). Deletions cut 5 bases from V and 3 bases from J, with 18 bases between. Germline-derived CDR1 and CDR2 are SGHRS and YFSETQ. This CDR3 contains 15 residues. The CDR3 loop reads CASRTGGQAIYEQYF. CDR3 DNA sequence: TGCGCCAGCAGAACGGGGGGACAGGCGATCTACGAGCAGTACTTC.

The CDR3: CASSLDRDSAFF. In DNA, the CDR3 is TGCGCCAGCAGCTTGGACCGGGATTCAGCTTTCTTT. The chain employs TRBV5-1 and TRBJ1-1, with D hard to call. The CDR3 covers 12 residues. V was clipped by 0 bases and J by 10 bases, with 10 bases between them. From germline, CDR1 is SGHRS and CDR2 YFSETQ.

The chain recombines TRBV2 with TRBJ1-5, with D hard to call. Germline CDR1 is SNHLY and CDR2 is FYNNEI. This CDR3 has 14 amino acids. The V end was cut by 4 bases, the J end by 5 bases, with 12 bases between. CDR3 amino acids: CASSGPGLHQPQHF. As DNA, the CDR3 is TGTGCCAGCAGTGGACCAGGTTTACATCAGCCCCAGCATTTT. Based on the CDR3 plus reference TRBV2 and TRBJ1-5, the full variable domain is EPEVTQTPSHQVTQMGQEVILRCVPISNHLYFYWYRQILGQKVEFLVSFYNNEISEKSEIFDDQFSVERPDGSNFTLKIRSTKLEDSAMYFCASSGPGLHQPQHFGDGTRLSIL.

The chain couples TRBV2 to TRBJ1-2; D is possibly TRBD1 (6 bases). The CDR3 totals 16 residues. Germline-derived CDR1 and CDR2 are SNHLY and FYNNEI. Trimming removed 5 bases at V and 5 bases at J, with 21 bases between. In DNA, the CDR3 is TGTGCCAGCAGTACCACCCGGGACACCGAAGGTTATGGCTACACCTTC. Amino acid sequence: CASSTTRDTEGYGYTF.

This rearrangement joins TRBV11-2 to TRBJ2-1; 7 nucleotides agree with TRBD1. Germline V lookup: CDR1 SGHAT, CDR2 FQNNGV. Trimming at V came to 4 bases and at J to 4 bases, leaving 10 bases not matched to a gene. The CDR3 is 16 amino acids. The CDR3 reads CASSSAGGNLYNEQFF. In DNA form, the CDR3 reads TGTGCCAGCAGCTCCGCAGGGGGAAACCTTTACAATGAGCAGTTCTTC. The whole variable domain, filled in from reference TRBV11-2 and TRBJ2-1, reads EAGVAQSPRYKIIEKRQSVAFWCNPISGHATLYWYQQILGQGPKLLIQFQNNGVVDDSQLPKDRFSAERLKGVDSTLKIQPAKLEDSAVYLCASSSAGGNLYNEQFFGPGTRLTVL.

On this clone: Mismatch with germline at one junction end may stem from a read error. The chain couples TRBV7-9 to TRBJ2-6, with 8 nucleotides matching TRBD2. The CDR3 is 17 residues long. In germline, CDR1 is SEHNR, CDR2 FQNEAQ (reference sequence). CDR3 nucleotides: TGTGCCAGCAACTTAGGACGGGAGGGCCGTGGGGCCAACGTCCTGACTTTC. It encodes CASNLGREGRGANVLTF.

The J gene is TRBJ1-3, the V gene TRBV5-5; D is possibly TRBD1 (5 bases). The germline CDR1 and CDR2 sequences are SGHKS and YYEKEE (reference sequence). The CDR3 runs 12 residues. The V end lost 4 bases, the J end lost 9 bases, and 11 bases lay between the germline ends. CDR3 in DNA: TGTGCCAGCAGCCCGGGGGGAGGCACCATATATTTT. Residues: CASSPGGGTIYF.

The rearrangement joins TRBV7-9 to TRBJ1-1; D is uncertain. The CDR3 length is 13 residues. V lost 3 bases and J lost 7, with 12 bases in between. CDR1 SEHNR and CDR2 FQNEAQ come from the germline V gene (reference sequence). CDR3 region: CASSFGTEVEAFF. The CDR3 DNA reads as TGTGCCAGCAGCTTCGGCACCGAGGTTGAAGCTTTCTTT.

The CDR3 protein is CASSLGAGVGQFF. The CDR3 DNA follows: TGTGCCAGCAGCTTGGGAGCGGGGGTCGGACAGTTCTTC. The rearrangement uses TRBV12-3 or TRBV12-4 and TRBJ2-1; 8 bases fit TRBD2. The V segment lost 6 bases and the J segment 13 bases; nucleotides outside the gene matches: 11. The CDR3 sequence is 13 residues long.

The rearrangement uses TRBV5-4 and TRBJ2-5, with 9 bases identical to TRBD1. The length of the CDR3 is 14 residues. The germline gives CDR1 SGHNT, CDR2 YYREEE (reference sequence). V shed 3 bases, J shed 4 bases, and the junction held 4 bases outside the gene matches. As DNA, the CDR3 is TGTGCCAGCAGCTCGGGGGGACAGGGAGAGACCCAGTACTTC. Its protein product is CASSSGGQGETQYF. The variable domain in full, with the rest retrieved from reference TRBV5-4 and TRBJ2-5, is ETGVTQSPTHLIKTRGQQVTLRCSSQSGHNTVSWYQQALGQGPQFIFQYYREEENGRGNFPPRFSGLQFPNYSSELNVNALELDDSALYLCASSSGGQGETQYFGPGTRLLVL.